The rows below give T cell receptor beta chains drawn from one sample of a study of shared T cell receptors in the human thymus. TCRdb keeps only in-frame clones here, not all; method: immunoSEQ multiplex PCR. The sample holds almost 550,000 clones, around 78% seen once. These sequences were also reported in another study, on human thymus T cells.

Sequencing was done on a sample of thymocytes. These receptors originate from a boy under two years old with a congenital heart defect. CDR3s include the opening cysteine and the closing phenylalanine or tryptophan. A D gene is named only where the DNA matches it firmly.

v_call: TRBV30; j_call: TRBJ1-5; d_call: TRBD1; cdr3_aa: CAWSVGGWQPQHF
v_call: TRBV7-9; j_call: TRBJ1-5; d_call: TRBD1; cdr3_aa: CASSPISPGQGNIQPQHF
v_call: TRBV10-3; j_call: TRBJ2-1; d_call: TRBD1; cdr3_aa: CAISPRDRSSYNEQFF
v_call: TRBV7-8; j_call: TRBJ2-7; d_call: TRBD2; cdr3_aa: CASSLVGTREQYF
v_call: TRBV28; j_call: TRBJ2-1; d_call: TRBD1; cdr3_aa: CASSLLGTGWFF
v_call: TRBV7-3; j_call: TRBJ1-2; d_call: NA; cdr3_aa: CASSLWGREDYGYTF
v_call: TRBV11-3; j_call: TRBJ2-7; d_call: TRBD2; cdr3_aa: CASSPSGLAECYEQYF
v_call: TRBV27; j_call: TRBJ1-5; d_call: TRBD1; cdr3_aa: CASSSLGTGPYSNQPQHF
v_call: TRBV11-3; j_call: TRBJ2-7; d_call: TRBD1; cdr3_aa: CASSLDRGSDEQYF
v_call: TRBV15; j_call: TRBJ2-7; d_call: TRBD2; cdr3_aa: CATSRELAGGSYEQYF
v_call: TRBV30; j_call: TRBJ2-7; d_call: TRBD2; cdr3_aa: CAWSVRTAGASREQYF
v_call: TRBV9; j_call: TRBJ1-4; d_call: TRBD1; cdr3_aa: CASSASGQDNEKLFF
v_call: TRBV15; j_call: TRBJ2-7; d_call: TRBD1; cdr3_aa: CATSRSGAGGSYEQYF
v_call: TRBV23-1; j_call: TRBJ2-3; d_call: NA; cdr3_aa: CASSLIGAESLTDTQYF
v_call: TRBV28; j_call: TRBJ1-5; d_call: NA; cdr3_aa: CASSFLGNQPQHF
v_call: TRBV4-1; j_call: TRBJ2-5; d_call: NA; cdr3_aa: CASSQDQGQETQYF
v_call: TRBV7-2; j_call: TRBJ1-3; d_call: NA; cdr3_aa: CASSYSGEMAGNTIYF
v_call: TRBV5-1; j_call: TRBJ2-5; d_call: NA; cdr3_aa: CASSPTLTHGETQYF
v_call: TRBV27; j_call: TRBJ2-7; d_call: TRBD2; cdr3_aa: CASSFGGTSVYEQYF
v_call: TRBV30; j_call: TRBJ2-7; d_call: TRBD2; cdr3_aa: CAWAGTSGRGSCEQYF
v_call: TRBV10-3; j_call: TRBJ1-4; d_call: NA; cdr3_aa: CAISESRTRIPPTNEKLFF
v_call: TRBV27; j_call: TRBJ2-3; d_call: NA; cdr3_aa: CASSFLTSRTDTQYF
v_call: TRBV5-8; j_call: TRBJ2-3; d_call: TRBD1; cdr3_aa: CASSSGQGARTDTQYF
v_call: TRBV5-1; j_call: TRBJ1-1; d_call: NA; cdr3_aa: CASSFPRQGNTEAFF
v_call: TRBV19; j_call: TRBJ1-5; d_call: TRBD1; cdr3_aa: CASSSGGYSNQPQHF
v_call: TRBV9; j_call: TRBJ2-2; d_call: TRBD2; cdr3_aa: CASSDKSGRVPNTGELFF
v_call: TRBV6-1; j_call: TRBJ2-7; d_call: NA; cdr3_aa: CASSGGQGGRYEQYF
v_call: TRBV28; j_call: TRBJ1-1; d_call: NA; cdr3_aa: CASSPGHRYEAFF
v_call: TRBV30; j_call: TRBJ1-4; d_call: NA; cdr3_aa: CAWSGGANEKLFF
v_call: TRBV27; j_call: TRBJ1-4; d_call: NA; cdr3_aa: CASSSVRGCEKLFF
v_call: TRBV5-6; j_call: TRBJ2-5; d_call: TRBD2; cdr3_aa: CASSPCSGRAAETQYF
v_call: TRBV7-6; j_call: TRBJ2-7; d_call: TRBD2; cdr3_aa: CASSERGTSGRAYEQYF
v_call: TRBV4-1; j_call: TRBJ2-1; d_call: TRBD2; cdr3_aa: CASSQVSSGAYNEQFF
v_call: TRBV27; j_call: TRBJ1-1; d_call: TRBD1; cdr3_aa: CASSLDRANTEAFF
v_call: TRBV5-1; j_call: TRBJ2-1; d_call: NA; cdr3_aa: CASSLEVSVTYNEQFF
v_call: TRBV19; j_call: TRBJ1-1; d_call: TRBD1; cdr3_aa: CASSLPLGQGGTEAFF
v_call: TRBV5-1; j_call: TRBJ2-7; d_call: NA; cdr3_aa: CASSFPPYYEQYF
v_call: TRBV9; j_call: TRBJ2-6; d_call: TRBD1; cdr3_aa: CASSVGDRLTISGANVLTF
v_call: TRBV29-1; j_call: TRBJ1-1; d_call: TRBD1; cdr3_aa: CSVASDRDRNTEAFF
v_call: TRBV25-1; j_call: TRBJ2-3; d_call: TRBD1; cdr3_aa: CASSEKGQGTDTQYF
v_call: TRBV29-1; j_call: TRBJ2-7; d_call: TRBD2; cdr3_aa: CSAGLAGVTGDEQYF
v_call: TRBV7-3; j_call: TRBJ2-1; d_call: NA; cdr3_aa: CASSLMTGRESDNEQFF
v_call: TRBV21-1; j_call: TRBJ1-5; d_call: NA; cdr3_aa: CASSKERSGVQPQHF
v_call: TRBV4-1; j_call: TRBJ2-3; d_call: TRBD2; cdr3_aa: CASSQAKTSGSSADTQYF
v_call: TRBV4-3; j_call: TRBJ2-1; d_call: NA; cdr3_aa: CASSHETRTYNEQFF
v_call: TRBV29-1; j_call: TRBJ2-1; d_call: TRBD2; cdr3_aa: CSAQAGVSGNEQFF
v_call: TRBV7-9; j_call: TRBJ2-5; d_call: TRBD1; cdr3_aa: CASSLWTGRETQYF
v_call: TRBV6-5; j_call: NA; d_call: NA; cdr3_aa: CASSYSSRSSYEQYF